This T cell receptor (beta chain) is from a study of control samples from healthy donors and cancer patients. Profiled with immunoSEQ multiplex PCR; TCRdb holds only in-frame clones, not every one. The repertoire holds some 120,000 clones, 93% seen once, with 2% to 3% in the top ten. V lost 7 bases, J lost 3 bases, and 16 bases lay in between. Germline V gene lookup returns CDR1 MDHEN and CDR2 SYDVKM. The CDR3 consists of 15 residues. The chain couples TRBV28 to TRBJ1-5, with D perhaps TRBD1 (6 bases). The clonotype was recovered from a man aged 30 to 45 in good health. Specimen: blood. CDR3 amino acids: CASTLSDRPNQPQHF. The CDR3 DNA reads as TGTGCCAGCACCCTCTCGGACAGACCCAATCAGCCCCAGCATTTT. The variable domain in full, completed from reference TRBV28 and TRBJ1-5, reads DVKVTQSSRYLVKRTGEKVFLECVQDMDHENMFWYRQDPGLGLRLIYFSYDVKMKEKGDIPEGYSVSREKKERFSLILESASTNQTSMYLCASTLSDRPNQPQHFGDGTRLSIL.